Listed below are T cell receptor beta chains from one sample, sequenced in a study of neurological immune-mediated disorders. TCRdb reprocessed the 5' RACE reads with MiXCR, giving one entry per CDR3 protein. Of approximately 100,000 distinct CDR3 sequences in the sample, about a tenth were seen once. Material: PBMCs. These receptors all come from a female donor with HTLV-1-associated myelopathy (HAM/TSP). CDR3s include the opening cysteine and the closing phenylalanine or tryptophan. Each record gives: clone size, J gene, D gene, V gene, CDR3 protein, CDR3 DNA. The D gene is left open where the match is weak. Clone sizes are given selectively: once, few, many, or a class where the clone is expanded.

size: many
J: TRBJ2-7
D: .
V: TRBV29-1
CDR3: CSVEDPEGPYEQYF
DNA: TGCAGCGTTGAAGATCCCGAGGGCCCCTACGAGCAGTACTTC

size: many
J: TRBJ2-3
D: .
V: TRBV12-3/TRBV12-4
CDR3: CASSVDSDTDTQYF
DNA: TGTGCCAGCAGCGTGGACAGCGACACAGATACGCAGTATTTT

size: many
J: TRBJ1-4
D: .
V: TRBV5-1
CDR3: CASSSFGTGDEKLFF
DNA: TGCGCCAGCAGCTCGTTTGGGACTGGGGACGAAAAACTGTTTTTT

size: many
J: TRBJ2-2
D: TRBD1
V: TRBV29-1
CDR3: CSVEVDSNRGNTGELFF
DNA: TGCAGCGTTGAAGTAGATAGTAACAGGGGAAACACCGGGGAGCTGTTTTTT

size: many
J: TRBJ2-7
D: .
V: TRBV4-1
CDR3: CASSSDPTAPEQYF
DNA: TGCGCCAGCAGCTCAGACCCCACCGCACCCGAGCAGTACTTC

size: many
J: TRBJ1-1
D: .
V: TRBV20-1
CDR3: CSARDLQVTTEAFF
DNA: TGCAGTGCTAGAGATCTGCAGGTTACCACTGAAGCTTTCTTT

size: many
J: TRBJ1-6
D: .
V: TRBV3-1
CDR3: CASSQGGVSPLHF
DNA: TGTGCCAGCAGCCAAGGGGGTGTTTCACCCCTCCACTTT

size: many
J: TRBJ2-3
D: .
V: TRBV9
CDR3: CASSPQDSTDTQYF
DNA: TGTGCCAGCAGCCCACAGGATAGCACAGATACGCAGTATTTT

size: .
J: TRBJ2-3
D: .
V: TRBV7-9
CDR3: CASSSSGPGTQYF
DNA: TGTGCCAGCAGCTCGTCGGGGCCTGGTACGCAGTATTTT

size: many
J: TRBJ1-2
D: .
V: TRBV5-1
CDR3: CASSPLGGANGYTF
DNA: TGCGCCAGCAGCCCCCTTGGGGGGGCGAATGGCTACACCTTC

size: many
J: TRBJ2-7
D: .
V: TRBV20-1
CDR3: CSALDLGDEQYF
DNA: TGCAGTGCCTTGGACCTTGGGGACGAGCAGTACTTC

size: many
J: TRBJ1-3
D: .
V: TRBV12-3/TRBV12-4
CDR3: CASSFGTPSGNTIYF
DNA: TGTGCCAGCAGTTTTGGGACGCCCTCTGGAAACACCATATATTTT

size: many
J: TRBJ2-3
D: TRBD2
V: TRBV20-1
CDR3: CSVSTSVEDTQYF
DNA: TGCAGTGTTTCGACTAGCGTAGAAGATACGCAGTATTTT

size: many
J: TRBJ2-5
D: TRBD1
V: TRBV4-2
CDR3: CASSHNDRGLGETQYF
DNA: TGTGCCAGCAGCCACAACGACAGGGGGCTTGGGGAGACCCAGTACTTC

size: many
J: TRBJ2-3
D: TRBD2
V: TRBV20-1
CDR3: CSASWRGGTDTQYF
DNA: TGCAGTGCTAGCTGGCGGGGGGGCACAGATACGCAGTATTTT

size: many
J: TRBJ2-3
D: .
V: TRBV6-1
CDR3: CASSEEHRLTPSTDTQYF
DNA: TGTGCCAGCAGTGAAGAACACAGATTAACACCTAGCACAGATACGCAGTATTTT

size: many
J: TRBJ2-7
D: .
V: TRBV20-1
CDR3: CSARDPATFYEQYF
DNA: TGCAGTGCTAGAGACCCCGCCACGTTCTACGAGCAGTACTTC

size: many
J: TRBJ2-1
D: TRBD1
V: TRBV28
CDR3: CASSTPGQAENSYNEQFF
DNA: TGTGCCAGCAGTACGCCGGGACAGGCCGAAAACTCCTACAATGAGCAGTTCTTC

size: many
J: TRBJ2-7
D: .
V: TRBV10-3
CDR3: CAISKVLSYEQYF
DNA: TGTGCCATCAGTAAAGTCCTCTCCTACGAGCAGTACTTC

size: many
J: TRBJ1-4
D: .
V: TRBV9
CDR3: CASSPPDLGSEKLFF
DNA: TGTGCCAGCAGCCCCCCGGACCTGGGGAGTGAAAAACTGTTTTTT

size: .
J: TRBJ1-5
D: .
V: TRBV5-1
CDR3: CASAADTGTHQPQHF
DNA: TGCGCCAGCGCCGCGGATACAGGGACCCATCAGCCCCAGCATTTT

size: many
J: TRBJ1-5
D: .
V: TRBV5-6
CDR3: CASSFGGTANQPQHF
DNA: TGTGCCAGCAGCTTTGGGGGGACCGCAAATCAGCCCCAGCATTTT

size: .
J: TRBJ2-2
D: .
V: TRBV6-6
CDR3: CASSYNDRTGELFF
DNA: TGTGCCAGCAGTTACAATGACAGGACCGGGGAGCTGTTTTTT

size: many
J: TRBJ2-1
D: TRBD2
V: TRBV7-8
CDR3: CASSPGLAGGPLYNEQFF
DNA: TGTGCCAGCAGCCCGGGACTAGCGGGGGGGCCCCTCTACAATGAGCAGTTCTTC

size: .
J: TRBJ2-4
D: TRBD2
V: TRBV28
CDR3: CASFSGGPSHIHYF
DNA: TGTGCCAGCTTCAGCGGGGGCCCAAGTCACATCCATTACTTC

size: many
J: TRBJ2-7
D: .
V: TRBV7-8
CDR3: CASSPQGELYEQYF
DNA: TGTGCCAGCAGCCCCCAGGGAGAACTCTACGAGCAGTACTTC

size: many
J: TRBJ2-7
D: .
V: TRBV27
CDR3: CASREEGGGYEQYF
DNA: TGTGCCAGCAGAGAAGAAGGGGGTGGCTACGAGCAGTACTTC

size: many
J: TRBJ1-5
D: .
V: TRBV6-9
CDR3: CASRETGHASNQPQHF
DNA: TGTGCCAGCAGGGAGACTGGGCACGCGAGCAATCAGCCCCAGCATTTT

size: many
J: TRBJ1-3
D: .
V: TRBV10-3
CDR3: CATAMSGNTIYF
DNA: TGTGCCACGGCGATGTCTGGAAACACCATATATTTT

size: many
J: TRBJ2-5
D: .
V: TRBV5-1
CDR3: CASSFDGWETQYF
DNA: TGCGCCAGCAGCTTTGACGGGTGGGAGACCCAGTACTTC

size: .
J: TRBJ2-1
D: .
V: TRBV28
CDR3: CARSSGTGSSYNEQFF
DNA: TGTGCCAGAAGTTCCGGAACAGGGAGCTCCTACAATGAGCAGTTCTTC

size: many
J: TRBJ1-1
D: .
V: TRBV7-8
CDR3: CASSSIQGEAFF
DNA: TGTGCCAGCAGCTCGATTCAGGGGGAAGCTTTCTTT

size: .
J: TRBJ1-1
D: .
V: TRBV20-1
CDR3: CSAGREMNTEAFF
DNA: TGCAGTGCTGGCCGTGAGATGAACACTGAAGCTTTCTTT

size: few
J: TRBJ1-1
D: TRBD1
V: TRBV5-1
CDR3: CASSAGQGEVKAFF
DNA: TGCGCCAGCAGCGCGGGACAGGGGGAGGTAAAAGCTTTCTTT

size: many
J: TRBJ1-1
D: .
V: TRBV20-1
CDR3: CSARLDSHTEAFF
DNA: TGCAGTGCTAGACTGGACAGTCACACTGAAGCTTTCTTT

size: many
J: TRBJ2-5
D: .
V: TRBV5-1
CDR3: CASSFRGQETQYF
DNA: TGCGCCAGCAGCTTCCGGGGGCAAGAGACCCAGTACTTC

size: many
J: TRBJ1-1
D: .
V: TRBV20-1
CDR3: CSAREGGRGNTEAFF
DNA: TGCAGTGCTAGAGAGGGGGGCAGGGGAAACACTGAAGCTTTCTTT

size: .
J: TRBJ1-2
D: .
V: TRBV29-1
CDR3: CSVDKASRGYTF
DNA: TGCAGCGTTGATAAAGCTTCGAGAGGCTACACCTTC

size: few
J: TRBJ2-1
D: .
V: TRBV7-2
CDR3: CASSLGLNNEQFF
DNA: TGTGCCAGCAGCCTGGGACTTAACAATGAGCAGTTCTTC

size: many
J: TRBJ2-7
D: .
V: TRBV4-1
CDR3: CASSHSPVSPQGKAVNEQYF
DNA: TGCGCCAGCAGCCATAGTCCGGTCTCCCCCCAGGGGAAGGCTGTGAACGAGCAGTACTTC

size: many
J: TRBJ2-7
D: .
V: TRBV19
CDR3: CASSTFGPPSSYEQYF
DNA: TGTGCCAGTAGTACCTTCGGGCCCCCGAGCTCCTACGAGCAGTACTTC

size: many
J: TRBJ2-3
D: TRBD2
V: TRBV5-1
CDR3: CASSFAGVADTQYF
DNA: TGCGCCAGCAGCTTCGCGGGGGTTGCAGATACGCAGTATTTT

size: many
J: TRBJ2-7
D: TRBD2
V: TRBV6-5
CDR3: CASSPDTSGGVREQYF
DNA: TGTGCCAGCAGCCCCGATACTAGCGGGGGGGTGCGCGAGCAGTACTTC

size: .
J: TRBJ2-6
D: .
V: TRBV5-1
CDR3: CASSEGRTGANVLTF
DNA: TGCGCCAGCAGCGAGGGACGTACTGGGGCCAACGTCCTGACTTTC

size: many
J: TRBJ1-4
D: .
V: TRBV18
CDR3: CASSPRGSDEKLFF
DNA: TGTGCCAGCTCACCTCGGGGCTCGGATGAAAAACTGTTTTTT

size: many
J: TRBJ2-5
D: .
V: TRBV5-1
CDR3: CASSFTSSKGETQYF
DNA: TGCGCCAGCAGCTTTACTAGCAGCAAGGGAGAGACCCAGTACTTC

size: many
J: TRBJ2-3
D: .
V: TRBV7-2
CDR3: CASSLYGDTQYF
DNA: TGTGCCAGCAGCTTATATGGAGATACGCAGTATTTT

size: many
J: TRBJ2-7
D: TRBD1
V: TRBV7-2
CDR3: CASSQTQGAYEQYF
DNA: TGTGCCAGCAGCCAAACGCAGGGGGCCTACGAGCAGTACTTC

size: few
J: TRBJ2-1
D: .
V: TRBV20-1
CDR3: CSANKVEQFF
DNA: TGCAGTGCTAACAAAGTAGAGCAGTTCTTC

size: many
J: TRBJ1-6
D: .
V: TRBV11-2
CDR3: CASSLAGSNSPLHF
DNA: TGTGCCAGCAGCTTAGCAGGGTCCAATTCACCCCTCCACTTT

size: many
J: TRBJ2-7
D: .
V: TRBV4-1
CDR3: CASSQEPNSYEQYF
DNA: TGCGCCAGCAGCCAAGAACCGAACTCCTACGAGCAGTACTTC

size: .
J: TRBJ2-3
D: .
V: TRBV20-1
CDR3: CSARVTRERGTDTQYF
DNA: TGCAGTGCTAGAGTTACGAGAGAGAGGGGCACAGATACTCAGTATTTT

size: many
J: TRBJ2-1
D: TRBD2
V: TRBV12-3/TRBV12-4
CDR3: CASSPQTSGIHNEQFF
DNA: TGTGCCAGCAGTCCCCAGACTAGCGGGATCCACAATGAGCAGTTCTTC

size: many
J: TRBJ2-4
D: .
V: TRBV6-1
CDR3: CASSKGEELAKNIQYF
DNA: TGTGCCAGCAGTAAGGGGGAGGAACTAGCCAAAAACATTCAGTACTTC